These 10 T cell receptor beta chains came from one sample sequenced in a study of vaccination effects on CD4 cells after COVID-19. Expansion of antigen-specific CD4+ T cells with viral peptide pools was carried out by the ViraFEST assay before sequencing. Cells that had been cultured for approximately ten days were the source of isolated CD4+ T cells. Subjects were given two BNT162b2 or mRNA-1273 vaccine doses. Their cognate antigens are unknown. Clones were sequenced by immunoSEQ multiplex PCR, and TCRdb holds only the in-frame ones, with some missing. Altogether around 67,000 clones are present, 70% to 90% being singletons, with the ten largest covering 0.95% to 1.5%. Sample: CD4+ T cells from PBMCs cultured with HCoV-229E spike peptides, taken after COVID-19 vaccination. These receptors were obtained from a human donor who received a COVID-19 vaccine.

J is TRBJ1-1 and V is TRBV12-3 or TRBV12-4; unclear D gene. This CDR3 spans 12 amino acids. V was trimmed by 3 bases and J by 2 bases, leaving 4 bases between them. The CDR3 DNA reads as TGTGCCAGCAGTTTGCGTAACACTGAAGCTTTCTTT. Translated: CASSLRNTEAFF.

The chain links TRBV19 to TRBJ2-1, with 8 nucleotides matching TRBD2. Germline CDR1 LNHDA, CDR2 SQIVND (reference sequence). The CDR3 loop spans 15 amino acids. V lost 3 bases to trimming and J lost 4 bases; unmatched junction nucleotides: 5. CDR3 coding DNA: TGTGCCAGTAGTATCCGCGGGGGGATATACAATGAGCAGTTCTTC. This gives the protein CASSIRGGIYNEQFF.

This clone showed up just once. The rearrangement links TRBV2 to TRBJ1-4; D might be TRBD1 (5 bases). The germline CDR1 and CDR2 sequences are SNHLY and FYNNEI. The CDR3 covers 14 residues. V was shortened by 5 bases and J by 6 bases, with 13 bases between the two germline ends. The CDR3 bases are TGTGCCAGCAGTAAACAGGTGACTGATGAAAAACTGTTTTTT. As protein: CASSKQVTDEKLFF.

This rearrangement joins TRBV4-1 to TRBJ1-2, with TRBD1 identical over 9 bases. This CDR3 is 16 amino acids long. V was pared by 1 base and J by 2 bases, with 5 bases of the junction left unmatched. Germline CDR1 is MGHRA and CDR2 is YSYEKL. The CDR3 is CASSQATGQGNYGYTF. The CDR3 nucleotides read TGCGCCAGCAGCCAAGCCACGGGACAGGGAAACTATGGCTACACCTTC.

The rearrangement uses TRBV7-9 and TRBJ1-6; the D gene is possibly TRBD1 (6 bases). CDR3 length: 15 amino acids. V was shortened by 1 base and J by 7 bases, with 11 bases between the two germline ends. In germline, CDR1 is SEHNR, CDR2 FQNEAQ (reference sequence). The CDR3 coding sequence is TGTGCCAGCAGCTTAGTTTCTGGGGGCAATTCACCCCTCCACTTT. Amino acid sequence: CASSLVSGGNSPLHF.

The CDR3 DNA is TGTGCCAGCAGGACCCTAGCGGGGGGGAAGGAGACCCAGTACTTC. Its translation is CASRTLAGGKETQYF. V usage is TRBV6-5 and J usage is TRBJ2-5; 12 positions agree with TRBD2. Germline trimming cut 6 bases from V and 5 bases from J; bases unmatched to any gene: 7. Germline CDR1 and CDR2: MNHEY and SVGAGI. CDR3 length equals 15 residues.

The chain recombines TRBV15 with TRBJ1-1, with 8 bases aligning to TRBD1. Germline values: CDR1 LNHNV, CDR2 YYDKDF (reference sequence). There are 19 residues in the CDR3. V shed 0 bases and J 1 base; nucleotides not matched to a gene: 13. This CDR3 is CATSRDGGAHRGWNTEAFF. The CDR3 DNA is TGTGCCACCAGCAGAGATGGGGGGGCCCACAGGGGGTGGAACACTGAAGCTTTCTTT.

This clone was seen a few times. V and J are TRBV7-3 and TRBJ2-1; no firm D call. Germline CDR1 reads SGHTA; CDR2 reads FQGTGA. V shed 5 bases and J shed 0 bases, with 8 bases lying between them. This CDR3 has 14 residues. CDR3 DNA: TGTGCCAGCAGCCCCCAAAGCTCCTACAATGAGCAGTTCTTC. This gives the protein CASSPQSSYNEQFF.

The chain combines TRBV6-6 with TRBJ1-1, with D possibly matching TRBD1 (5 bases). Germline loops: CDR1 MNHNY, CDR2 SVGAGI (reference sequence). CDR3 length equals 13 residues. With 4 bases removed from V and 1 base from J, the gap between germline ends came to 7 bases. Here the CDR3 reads CASSWGRNTEAFF. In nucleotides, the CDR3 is TGTGCCAGCAGTTGGGGCAGGAACACTGAAGCTTTCTTT.

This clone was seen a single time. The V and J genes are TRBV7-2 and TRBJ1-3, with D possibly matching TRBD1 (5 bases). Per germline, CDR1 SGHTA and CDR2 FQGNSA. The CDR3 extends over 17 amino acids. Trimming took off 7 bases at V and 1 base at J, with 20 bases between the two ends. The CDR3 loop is CASNPRRQLYSGNTIYF. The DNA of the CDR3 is TGTGCCAGCAACCCGAGGAGACAGCTTTATTCTGGAAACACCATATATTTT. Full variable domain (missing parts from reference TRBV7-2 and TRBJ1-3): GAGVSQSPSNKVTEKGKDVELRCDPISGHTALYWYRQSLGQGLEFLIYFQGNSAPDKSGLPSDRFSAERTGGSVSTLTIQRTQQEDSAVYLCASNPRRQLYSGNTIYFGEGSWLTVV.